One and the same sample provided the 23 T cell receptor beta chains below, sequenced in a study of shared T cell receptors in the human thymus. Generated by immunoSEQ multiplex PCR, the TCRdb table keeps only in-frame clones and is missing some. Among around 730,000 clones, over 75% were seen once, and the ten largest hold around 0.01%. The sample was also reused in another study, on human thymus T cells.

The specimen sequenced was thymocytes. These receptors all come from a girl under two years old with a congenital heart defect.

The rearrangement uses TRBV10-1 and TRBJ2-5; D is unclear. Trimming took off 3 bases at V and 2 bases at J, with 7 bases between the two ends. The germline CDR1 and CDR2 sequences are WNHNN and SYGVQD (reference sequence). The CDR3 totals 13 residues. CDR3 protein: CASSDRRQETQYF. DNA for the CDR3: TGCGCCAGCAGTGACCGCCGGCAAGAGACCCAGTACTTC.

V gene TRBV30 combines with J gene TRBJ2-6; 13 nucleotides match TRBD2. Trimming removed 0 bases from V and 0 bases from J; junction bases left unmatched: 20. This CDR3 has 24 residues. Germline V CDR1 and CDR2: GTSNPN, SVGIG (reference sequence). The DNA of the CDR3 is TGTGCCTGGAGTGTATGGGGTTTGTTAGGACTAGCGGGGGCCAAAATCTCTGGGGCCAACGTCCTGACTTTC. The encoded protein is CAWSVWGLLGLAGAKISGANVLTF.

The rearrangement uses TRBV7-9 and TRBJ1-1; TRBD1 aligns across 8 bases. V shed 4 bases, J shed 4 bases, and the junction held 11 bases outside the gene matches. The germline gives CDR1 SEHNR, CDR2 FQNEAQ (reference sequence). This CDR3 has 16 amino acids. CDR3 region: CASSSVSAGGITEAFF. The CDR3 coding sequence is TGTGCCAGCAGCTCAGTTTCCGCAGGGGGCATCACTGAAGCTTTCTTT.

The rearrangement links TRBV5-1 to TRBJ2-2, with TRBD1 identical over 8 bases. The CDR3 is made up of 15 amino acids. V was pared by 2 bases and J by 5 bases, with 5 bases of the junction left unmatched. Germline lookup yields CDR1 SGHRS and CDR2 YFSETQ. This CDR3 is CASSFGTGRTGELFF. Written as DNA, the CDR3 is TGCGCCAGCAGCTTCGGGACAGGTCGAACCGGGGAGCTGTTTTTT.

V usage is TRBV4-3 and J usage is TRBJ1-2, with 10 bases matching TRBD1. CDR1 and CDR2 (germline): LGHNA, YSLEER. V shed 0 bases, J shed 4 bases, and the junction held 5 bases outside the gene matches. The length of the CDR3 is 16 residues. The chain's CDR3 is CASSQDLDRGAYGYTF. In DNA form, the CDR3 reads TGCGCCAGCAGCCAAGATTTGGACAGGGGGGCCTATGGCTACACCTTC.

As DNA, the CDR3 is TGTGCCAGCAGCTCATCCAAGGACTCAACCCGCACAGATACGCAGTATTTT. Translating gives CASSSSKDSTRTDTQYF. The J gene is TRBJ2-3, the V gene TRBV7-6; possible D gene TRBD2, 5 bases. CDR3 length: 17 residues. V was trimmed by 4 bases and J by 1 base, leaving 18 bases between them. Germline assignment: CDR1 SGHVS and CDR2 FNYEAQ.

The V gene is TRBV4-3, the J gene TRBJ2-7; TRBD1 matches 9 bases. The length of the CDR3 is 18 residues. Germline V lookup: CDR1 LGHNA, CDR2 YSLEER. Germline trimming cut 3 bases from V and 2 bases from J; bases unmatched to any gene: 14. The chain's CDR3 is CASSHPPGQGSGPYEQYF. Here the CDR3 DNA reads TGCGCCAGCAGCCACCCCCCGGGACAGGGTTCGGGGCCCTACGAGCAGTACTTC.

This chain uses TRBV27 with TRBJ1-2; maybe TRBD1 (6 bases). The CDR3 consists of 18 residues. With 0 bases removed from V and 4 bases from J, the gap between germline ends came to 21 bases. Germline V gene lookup returns CDR1 MNHEY and CDR2 SMNVEV (reference sequence). The CDR3 region is CASSLSPPRDKIFYGYTF. CDR3 nucleotides: TGTGCCAGCAGTTTATCGCCCCCCCGGGACAAAATATTCTATGGCTACACCTTC.

The chain joins TRBV9 to TRBJ1-5; no reliable D call. The CDR3 covers 13 residues. With 1 base removed from V and 6 bases from J, the gap between germline ends came to 8 bases. CDR1 is SGDLS, CDR2 YYNGEE, per germline. The CDR3 reads CASSVIPGQPQHF. CDR3 coding DNA: TGTGCCAGCAGCGTAATCCCCGGTCAGCCCCAGCATTTT.

The genes are TRBV19 and TRBJ1-1; TRBD1 agrees at 7 bases. J was trimmed by 3 bases and V by 5 bases; bases with no gene match: 9. From germline, CDR1 is LNHDA and CDR2 SQIVND (reference sequence). This CDR3 has 15 residues. Here the CDR3 reads CASSPTQGVDTEAFF. The CDR3 DNA follows: TGTGCCAGTAGTCCTACCCAGGGGGTCGACACTGAAGCTTTCTTT.

The J gene is TRBJ1-4, the V gene TRBV19, with a weak D call TRBD1 (5 bases). This CDR3 contains 16 residues. Germline CDR1 and CDR2: LNHDA and SQIVND (reference sequence). V was clipped by 10 bases and J by 4 bases, with 22 bases between them. The CDR3 sequence: CATQRVFRARNEKLFF. CDR3 in DNA: TGTGCCACCCAGAGAGTCTTCAGGGCCCGTAATGAAAAACTGTTTTTT.

V usage is TRBV7-6 and J usage is TRBJ2-2, with 12 bases aligning to TRBD2. CDR1 and CDR2 from the germline V gene are SGHVS and FNYEAQ. CDR3 size: 14 residues. Germline trimming cut 5 bases from V and 13 bases from J; bases unmatched to any gene: 8. The chain's CDR3 is CASSPSGTSGPLFF. CDR3 DNA sequence: TGTGCCAGCAGCCCCTCCGGGACTAGCGGGCCGCTGTTTTTT.

The rearrangement uses TRBV30 and TRBJ1-4, with TRBD1 matching over 8 bases. Trimming at V came to 0 bases and at J to 0 bases, leaving 18 bases not matched to a gene. The germline gives CDR1 GTSNPN, CDR2 SVGIG (reference sequence). This CDR3 spans 21 amino acids. CDR3 sequence reads: CAWSVYGQGSFSGATNEKLFF. CDR3 nucleotide sequence: TGTGCCTGGAGTGTATACGGACAGGGATCATTCTCGGGGGCAACTAATGAAAAACTGTTTTTT.

The chain couples TRBV7-2 to TRBJ1-1; 12 bases are a match to TRBD1. The CDR3 is made up of 16 amino acids. CDR1 is SGHTA, CDR2 FQGNSA, per germline. V shed 5 bases, J shed 5 bases, and the junction held 9 bases outside the gene matches. CDR3 loop: CASSLGTGGGTTEAFF. DNA for the CDR3: TGTGCCAGCAGCCTCGGGACAGGGGGCGGAACTACTGAAGCTTTCTTT.

The V call is TRBV5-4, the J call TRBJ2-7; TRBD1 matches at 7 bases. Germline values: CDR1 SGHNT, CDR2 YYREEE (reference sequence). The CDR3 consists of 16 residues. V shed 1 base and J 3 bases; nucleotides not matched to a gene: 10. CDR3 sequence (DNA): TGTGCCAGCAGCTTGAGGGGGCCACAAGGTAACTACGAGCAGTACTTC. Translating it yields CASSLRGPQGNYEQYF.

Comment on this clone: At one end the junction does not follow the germline gene, possibly because of a read error. The rearrangement uses TRBV20-1 and TRBJ1-6; D is uncertain. The CDR3 runs to 11 residues. In germline, CDR1 is DFQATT, CDR2 SNEGSKA (reference sequence). The CDR3 nucleotides read TGCAGTGCTGGAGACGGTTCACCCCTCCACTTT. Encoded protein: CSAGDGSPLHF.

The table lists this clone with a count of one. One end of the junction fails to match germline, which may point to a read error. This sample also contains other DNA sequences that code for the same CDR3. This rearrangement joins TRBV6-1 to TRBJ1-6; TRBD1 might be the D (5 bases). CDR3 length: 15 residues. CDR1 MNHNS and CDR2 SASEGT come from the germline V gene. DNA for the CDR3: TGTGCCAGCAAGGGCAGGGACTCCTATAATTCCCCCCTCCACTTT. Translation: CASKGRDSYNSPLHF.

CDR3 protein: CASSLFTGGPYEQYF. The CDR3 DNA reads TGTGCCAGCAGCTTATTCACAGGGGGCCCCTACGAGCAGTACTTC. J is TRBJ2-7 and V is TRBV6-1; TRBD1 matches 9 bases. CDR1 is MNHNS, CDR2 SASEGT, per germline. Trimming cost V 6 bases and J 2 bases; bases outside gene matches: 8. The CDR3 has 15 residues.

The V call is TRBV6-5, the J call TRBJ1-1, with unresolved D. This CDR3 has 14 amino acids. Germline V gene sequence: CDR1 MNHEY, CDR2 SVGAGI. Trimming pared 6 bases from V and 3 bases from J, leaving 14 bases between. CDR3: CASSHRRDHTEAFF. The CDR3, as DNA: TGTGCCAGCAGCCACCGGCGGGATCACACTGAAGCTTTCTTT.

The gene calls are TRBV10-3 and TRBJ2-7, with D maybe TRBD1 (6 bases). The CDR3 contains 15 residues. V dropped 2 bases and J dropped 2 bases, with 13 bases sitting between them. Germline V gene data show CDR1 as ENHRY and CDR2 as SYGVKD. The CDR3 protein is CAISEGTPITYEQYF. In nucleotides, the CDR3 is TGTGCCATCAGTGAGGGGACACCTATAACCTACGAGCAGTACTTC.

This sequence joins TRBV9 and TRBJ2-1; 7 bases line up with TRBD2. The CDR3 sequence is 18 residues long. CDR1 and CDR2 (germline): SGDLS, YYNGEE. Trimming at V came to 4 bases and at J to 4 bases, leaving 17 bases not matched to a gene. The CDR3 DNA is TGTGCCAGCAGCCTCCGAAGATCCAGCGGGGAAGCTTACAATGAGCAGTTCTTC. Translating gives CASSLRRSSGEAYNEQFF.

This chain links TRBV5-4 with TRBJ2-3, with 9 bases identical to TRBD2. The CDR3 length is 17 residues. Per the germline V gene, CDR1 is SGHNT and CDR2 is YYREEE (reference sequence). The trim removed 4 bases at V and 2 bases at J, leaving 11 bases unmatched. This CDR3 is CASSRGDCGGDTDTQYF. Here the CDR3 DNA reads TGTGCCAGCAGCAGGGGTGACTGCGGGGGGGACACAGATACGCAGTATTTT.

This clone showed up just once. At one boundary the junction diverges from the germline segment, which might be a read error. The CDR3 sequence: CATSGESRGPQETQYF. In DNA, the CDR3 is TGTGCCACCAGCGGAGAGAGTAGGGGGCCCCAAGAGACCCAGTACTTC. V usage is TRBV15 and J usage is TRBJ2-5; 7 bases line up with TRBD1. CDR1 LNHNV and CDR2 YYDKDF come from the germline V gene (reference sequence). The CDR3 covers 16 residues.